The rows below give T cell receptor beta chains drawn from one sample of a study of blood T cells in healthy people across ages. TCRdb ran MiXCR on the 5' RACE reads and lists one entry per CDR3 protein. The table shows about 1.8 million distinct CDR3 sequences, with about 50% occurring only once. Sequencing input: blood. The receptors were gathered from a woman in her thirties or forties in good health. Both conserved end residues are trimmed from each CDR3. The order of the fields is V gene, J gene, CDR3 protein.

>TRBV12-3/TRBV12-4|TRBJ1-5
ASSPTSSNQPQH
>TRBV5-5|TRBJ1-2
ASSKRNNYGYT
>TRBV6-2/TRBV6-3|-
ASSGSIGRGEQY
>TRBV20-1|TRBJ1-2
SSKDRTNYGYT
>TRBV4-3|TRBJ2-5
ASSQEDRGEGFQETQY
>TRBV20-1|TRBJ2-3
SARGVRGLTDTQY
>TRBV28|TRBJ2-7
ASIHLGGASYEQY
>TRBV28|TRBJ2-3
ASSFNQAVDTQY
>TRBV3-1|TRBJ1-1
ASSHGQGRTF
>TRBV7-9|TRBJ1-2
ASSLVEGAHSYT
>TRBV10-3|TRBJ2-5
AIGSSGGAVETRY
>TRBV4-3|TRBJ2-7
ASRTGTGGPYEQY
>TRBV5-1|TRBJ2-1
ASSLGASEQF
>TRBV5-1|TRBJ2-3
ASSDLASGGADTQY
>TRBV28|TRBJ2-7
ASSAPSGAPLVYEQY
>TRBV7-2|TRBJ1-6
ASSLVGKGLSPLH
>TRBV5-6|TRBJ2-5
ASSLGDMIKTQY
>TRBV7-2|TRBJ1-5
ASSIGQAHSNQPQH
>TRBV5-6|TRBJ1-2
ASSLFGYGYT
>TRBV29-1|TRBJ1-2
SVVMPTDSYGYT
>TRBV7-9|TRBJ2-1
ASSLIKIDENSEQF
>TRBV6-1|TRBJ2-1
ASAGSYNEQF
>TRBV6-6|TRBJ2-2
ASSGGQGVSGTGELF
>TRBV9|TRBJ2-7
ASSVASTGGGISYEQY
>TRBV27|TRBJ2-7
ASSPTGSEAYEQY
>TRBV4-3|TRBJ2-2
ASSQDADWELF
>TRBV10-3|TRBJ1-2
AILGQGGGYT
>TRBV6-2/TRBV6-3|TRBJ2-1
ASTTGTGGYNEQF
>TRBV5-1|TRBJ2-5
ASSMGLAGIETQY
>TRBV4-1|TRBJ2-3
ASSQVGGPTSWDTQY
>TRBV10-3|TRBJ1-6
AISPEYNSPLH
>TRBV11-2|TRBJ2-3
ASSLDSRGAPDTQY
>TRBV7-7|TRBJ2-7
ASSPLAKGDTQY
>TRBV6-6|TRBJ1-2
ASSYLGSGYT
>TRBV7-2|TRBJ1-4
ASSTQRANEKLF
>TRBV20-1|TRBJ1-2
SAATGLGYGYT
>TRBV7-9|TRBJ2-3
ASSSTQAWSTDTQY
>TRBV14|TRBJ1-6
ASSQEFRNSPLH
>TRBV20-1|TRBJ1-2
SASSGQSYGYT
>TRBV12-3/TRBV12-4|TRBJ2-2
ASSLRHQGKELF
>TRBV4-3|TRBJ2-1
ASSQDSTGNMNNEQF
>TRBV7-2|TRBJ2-5
ASSSLAVTSGTQY
>TRBV12-3/TRBV12-4|TRBJ2-4
ASSFRRPGSTQY
>TRBV5-6|TRBJ2-3
ASSGRTSGLTDTQY
>TRBV15|TRBJ2-6
ATSRPTGSLANVLT
>TRBV29-1|TRBJ2-5
SVPRGPSGTQETQY
>TRBV5-1|TRBJ2-1
ASSPPGTAEQF
>TRBV12-3/TRBV12-4|TRBJ1-2
ASSRQGHYGYT
>TRBV29-1|TRBJ2-1
SIRTSGGYNEQF
>TRBV12-3/TRBV12-4|TRBJ2-7
ASSLTRSSSYEQY
>TRBV12-3/TRBV12-4|TRBJ1-1
ASSFFGRLQGNTEAF
>TRBV6-6|-
ASSYSGQGGYNEQY
>TRBV4-3|TRBJ2-7
ASSHEPIGQGDYEQY
>TRBV12-3/TRBV12-4|TRBJ2-3
ASSRRTSGGAGDTQY
>TRBV7-9|TRBJ1-4
ASSSNRANEKLF
>TRBV20-1|TRBJ1-6
SAEAQGNSPLH
>TRBV24-1|TRBJ2-1
ATSGSWEYNEQF
>TRBV28|TRBJ1-1
ASSPRWGATEAF
>TRBV4-3|TRBJ2-3
ASSQTASTDTQY